This note documents a single TCR beta chain sequence. This record belongs to a study of blood T cell repertoires in COVID-19. Study summary: From the United States, Italy and Spain came samples of acute and convalescent COVID-19. PBMCs, B-cell-depleted T cells, or T cells were the source of the cDNA or gDNA that made up the material.

Original data processing: Nucleated cell counts were estimated from reference gene primer amplification. The assay was immunoSEQ multiplex PCR, and TCRdb's table has in-frame clones only and misses some. The DNA was the basis for D and trimming; V, J and clone size are from that table. The top ten hold 6.9% of the sample, which has tens of thousands of clones, about 90% seen once. Germline lookup yields CDR1 MNHEY and CDR2 SMNVEV (reference sequence). The V end lost 3 bases, the J end lost 6 bases, and 12 bases lay between the germline ends. CDR3 length: 14 amino acids. J is TRBJ1-5 and V is TRBV27, with D perhaps matching TRBD1 (6 bases). Sequencing input: peripheral blood. This clonotype was sampled from a man aged 55 to 70 with active or convalescent COVID-19. For the CDR3, the DNA is TGTGCCAGCAGTTTCGCGGGGGCGGCTCAGCCCCAGCATTTT. It encodes CASSFAGAAQPQHF.